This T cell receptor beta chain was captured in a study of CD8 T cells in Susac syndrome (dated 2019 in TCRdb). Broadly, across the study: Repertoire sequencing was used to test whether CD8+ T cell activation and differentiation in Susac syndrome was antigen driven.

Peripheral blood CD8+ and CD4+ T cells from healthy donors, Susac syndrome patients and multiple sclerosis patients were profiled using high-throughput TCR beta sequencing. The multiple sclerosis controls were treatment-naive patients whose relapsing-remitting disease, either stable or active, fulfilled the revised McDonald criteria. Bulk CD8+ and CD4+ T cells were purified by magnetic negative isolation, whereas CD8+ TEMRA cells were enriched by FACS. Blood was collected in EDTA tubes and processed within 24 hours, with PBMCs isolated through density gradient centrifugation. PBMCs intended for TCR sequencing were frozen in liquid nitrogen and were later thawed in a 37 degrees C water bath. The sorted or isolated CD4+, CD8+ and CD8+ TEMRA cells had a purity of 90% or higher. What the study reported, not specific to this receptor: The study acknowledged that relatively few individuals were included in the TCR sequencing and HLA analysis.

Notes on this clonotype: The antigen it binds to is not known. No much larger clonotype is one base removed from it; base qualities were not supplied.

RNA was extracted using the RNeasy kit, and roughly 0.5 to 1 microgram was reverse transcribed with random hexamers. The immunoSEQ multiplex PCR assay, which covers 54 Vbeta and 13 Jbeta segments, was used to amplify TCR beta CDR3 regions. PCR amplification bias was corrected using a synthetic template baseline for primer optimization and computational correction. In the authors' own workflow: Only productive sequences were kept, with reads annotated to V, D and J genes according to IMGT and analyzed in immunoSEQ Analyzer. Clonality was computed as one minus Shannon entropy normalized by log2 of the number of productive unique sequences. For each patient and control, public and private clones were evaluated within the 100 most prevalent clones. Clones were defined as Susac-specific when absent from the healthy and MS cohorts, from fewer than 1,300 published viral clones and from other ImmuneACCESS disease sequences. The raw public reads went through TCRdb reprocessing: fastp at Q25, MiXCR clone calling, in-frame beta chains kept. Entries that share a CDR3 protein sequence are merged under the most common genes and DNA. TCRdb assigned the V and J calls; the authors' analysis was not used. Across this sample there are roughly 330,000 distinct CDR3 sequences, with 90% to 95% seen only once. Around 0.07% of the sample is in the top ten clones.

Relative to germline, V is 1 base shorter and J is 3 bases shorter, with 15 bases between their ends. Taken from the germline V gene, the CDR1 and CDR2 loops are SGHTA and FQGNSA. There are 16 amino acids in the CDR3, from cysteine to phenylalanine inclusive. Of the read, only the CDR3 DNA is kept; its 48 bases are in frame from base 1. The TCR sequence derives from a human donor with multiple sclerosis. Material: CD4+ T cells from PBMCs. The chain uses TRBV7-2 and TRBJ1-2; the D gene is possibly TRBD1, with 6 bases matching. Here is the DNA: TGTGCCAGCAGCTTAGAGGGGGGCCGGCTCCACTATGGCTACACCTTC. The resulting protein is CASSLEGGRLHYGYTF. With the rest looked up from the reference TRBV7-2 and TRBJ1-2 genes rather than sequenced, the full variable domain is GAGVSQSPSNKVTEKGKDVELRCDPISGHTALYWYRQSLGQGLEFLIYFQGNSAPDKSGLPSDRFSAERTGGSVSTLTIQRTQQEDSAVYLCASSLEGGRLHYGYTFGSGTRLTVV.